This T cell receptor (delta chain) was captured in a study of gamma-delta chains in newborns, infants, children. Study in general: Microbial exposure reportedly drives polyclonal innate γδ T cell expansion after birth.

The CDR3 contains 18 residues. Germline V CDR1 and CDR2: GEAIGNYY, EKD. TCRdb re-processed the reads via CATT. This repertoire shows a few thousand delta-chain clones, 3% found once; its top ten account for about 15%. The sample holds a few counts of this clone. The protein held in TCRdb is that of a much larger clone and does not match this DNA's translation at residue 4, likely because of a read error; the protein shown is translated from the DNA. This clonotype was sampled from a child who was a newborn, infant or young child, either healthy, febrile or measles-vaccinated (not recorded which). J is TRDJ2 and V is TRDV2; 9 nucleotides agree with TRDD3. Input material: blood. CDR3 bases: TGTGCCTGTAACACCGTGACTGGGGGACACCGTTTGACAGCACAACTCTTCTTT. Its translation: CACNTVTGGHRLTAQLFF.